This TCR beta chain derives from a study of blood T cell repertoires in COVID-19. The wider study: In each case, the material was cDNA or gDNA derived from T cells, B-cell-depleted T cells, or PBMCs.

The V and J ends lost 4 bases and 3 bases, in that order; junction bases with no gene match: 5. The CDR3 extends over 14 amino acids. In germline, CDR1 is MNHNY, CDR2 SVGAGI (reference sequence). Generated by immunoSEQ multiplex PCR, the TCRdb table keeps only in-frame clones and is missing some. The sample records 190,000 or so clones, around nine tenths being singletons. This TCR derives from a man between 60 and 75 years old who had recovered from COVID-19. The V call is TRBV6-6, the J call TRBJ1-2; 7 bases are shared with TRBD1. Specimen: peripheral blood. CDR3 nucleotides: TGTGCCAGCAGTTCGGAAGGGGGCGACTATGGCTACACCTTC. It translates to CASSSEGGDYGYTF.